The 14 T cell receptor beta chains in this list originate from one sample, sequenced in a study of beta chain features in type 1 diabetes. The isolated RNA, all of it, was reverse transcribed, so expressed TCRB transcripts were what got sequenced. The table came from immunoSEQ multiplex PCR; TCRdb's copy has only in-frame clones and leaves some out. The table has 140,000 or so clones, around a tenth seen once. Sequenced: central memory CD4+ T cells from blood. Receptors originate from a man aged 18 to 29 in good health.

This clone was counted between two and nine times. CDR3 sequence reads: CASSGRWASIHEQYF. The CDR3 DNA follows: TGCGCCAGCAGTGGGAGGTGGGCTAGCATCCACGAGCAGTACTTC. The gene calls are TRBV10-2 and TRBJ2-7; a weak D match, TRBD2 (5 bases). Trimming took off 4 bases at V and 5 bases at J, with 18 bases between the two ends. The CDR3 loop spans 15 amino acids. Germline CDR1 WSHSY, CDR2 SAAADI.

This sequence joins TRBV7-2 and TRBJ1-5, with 8 bases matching TRBD1. V dropped 2 bases and J dropped 6; count of bases not matched to a gene: 6. The CDR3 has 15 residues. Germline-derived CDR1 and CDR2 are SGHTA and FQGNSA. CDR3 protein: CASSLRTGFSQPQHF. CDR3 DNA sequence: TGTGCCAGCAGCTTACGGACAGGGTTTAGTCAGCCCCAGCATTTT.

This clone has a handful of counts. Other DNA sequences in this sample translate to the same CDR3. The chain links TRBV18 to TRBJ1-5, with 8 bases lining up with TRBD1. The CDR3 is made up of 15 amino acids. From germline, CDR1 is KGHSH and CDR2 LQKENI. Trimming removed 6 bases from V and 2 bases from J; junction bases left unmatched: 6. DNA of the CDR3: TGTGCCAGCTCGCAAGACAGGGGAGGCAATCAGCCCCAGCATTTT. Translation: CASSQDRGGNQPQHF.

In its sample, this clone was seen a few times. The chain joins TRBV2 to TRBJ1-1; tentative D call: TRBD1 (6 bases). The V gene's germline CDR1 is SNHLY and CDR2 FYNNEI. The CDR3 contains 14 residues. V lost 5 bases, J lost 1 base, and 11 bases lay in between. CDR3 loop: CASSIDRTNTEAFF. The CDR3 bases are TGTGCCAGCAGTATAGACAGGACGAACACTGAAGCTTTCTTT.

This clone was seen many times. The chain is built from TRBV29-1 and TRBJ2-3; weak D call: TRBD1 (6 bases). CDR1 is SQVTM and CDR2 is ANQGSEA in the germline V gene. Trimming cost V 1 base and J 9 bases, with 11 bases left between them. The CDR3 consists of 12 residues. In DNA form, the CDR3 reads TGCAGCGTTGAAGTGGGGGCTGGGACGCAGTATTTT. Translated, it gives CSVEVGAGTQYF.

V and J are TRBV2 and TRBJ1-2; 9 bases align to TRBD1. The trim removed 7 bases at V and 6 bases at J, leaving 6 bases unmatched. Germline values: CDR1 SNHLY, CDR2 FYNNEI. This CDR3 has 13 amino acids. CDR3 sequence reads: CASKAGQGDGYTF. For the CDR3, the DNA is TGTGCCAGCAAGGCGGGACAGGGAGATGGCTACACCTTC.

This chain joins TRBV19 and TRBJ1-1; TRBD1 agrees at 9 bases. Germline V gene lookup returns CDR1 LNHDA and CDR2 SQIVND (reference sequence). The junction had 10 bases not matched to a gene; V was cut back by 4 bases and J by 1 base. CDR3 length equals 17 residues. Here the CDR3 DNA reads TGTGCCAGTAGTAGCCCCAGGACAGGGGTCTCGAACACTGAAGCTTTCTTT. Its protein product is CASSSPRTGVSNTEAFF.

This clone was detected a few times. The V call is TRBV5-8, the J call TRBJ1-2; weak D call: TRBD1 (5 bases). The CDR3 sequence is 14 residues long. The germline V gene has CDR1 SGHTS and CDR2 YDEGEE. Trimming cost V 3 bases and J 2 bases, with 11 bases left between them. CDR3 loop: CASSYGQANYGYTF. CDR3 coding DNA: TGTGCCAGCAGCTATGGACAAGCCAACTATGGCTACACCTTC.

The chain recombines TRBV4-3 with TRBJ2-1; weak D call: TRBD1 (5 bases). V was trimmed by 0 bases and J by 6 bases, leaving 15 bases between them. The CDR3 consists of 16 residues. CDR1 and CDR2 (germline): LGHNA, YSLEER. CDR3 in DNA: TGCGCCAGCAGCCAAGATCTATCGGCAGGGCCCAATGAGCAGTTCTTC. This gives the protein CASSQDLSAGPNEQFF.

This clone was counted a few times. This chain connects TRBV7-8 to TRBJ2-1; 12 bases align to TRBD2. This CDR3 has 18 amino acids. Germline-derived CDR1 and CDR2 are SGHVS and FQNEAQ. Trimming removed 2 bases from V and 9 bases from J; junction bases left unmatched: 14. CDR3 in DNA: TGTGCCAGCAGCTTATCCGCTAGCGGGGGGGGCCCCCGTAGTGAGCAGTTCTTC. Translation gives CASSLSASGGGPRSEQFF.

This clone appeared many times. V usage is TRBV18 and J usage is TRBJ2-4, with 10 positions matching TRBD1. The CDR3 covers 16 residues. V trimming: 3 bases; J trimming: 5 bases; junction bases outside the gene matches: 7. CDR1 is KGHSH, CDR2 LQKENI, per germline. This CDR3 reads CASSPIRDRGQNIQYF. The DNA of the CDR3 is TGTGCCAGCTCACCGATCCGGGACAGGGGACAAAACATTCAGTACTTC. Complete variable domain (other parts from reference TRBV18 and TRBJ2-4): NAGVMQNPRHLVRRRGQEARLRCSPMKGHSHVYWYRQLPEEGLKFMVYLQKENIIDESGMPKERFSAEFPKEGPSILRIQQVVRGDSAAYFCASSPIRDRGQNIQYFGAGTRLSVL.

The chain has TRBV5-8 and TRBJ1-2; D is unclear. The germline CDR1 and CDR2 sequences are SGHTS and YDEGEE. The CDR3 length is 15 residues. V was cut by 1 base and J by 0 bases, with 10 bases left in between. The CDR3 DNA follows: TGTGCCAGCAGCTTGATCCAGATATCTAACTATGGCTACACCTTC. Amino acid sequence: CASSLIQISNYGYTF.

This clone showed up just a few times. As DNA, the CDR3 is TGTGCCACTATGATAGCGGGGGGCACAGATACGCAGTATTTT. It encodes CATMIAGGTDTQYF. The chain joins TRBV10-3 to TRBJ2-3, with 9 bases identical to TRBD2. Trimming cost V 10 bases and J 1 base; bases outside gene matches: 6. The CDR3 has 14 amino acids. CDR1 and CDR2 from the germline V gene are ENHRY and SYGVKD.

This clone was picked up many times. Other DNA sequences from this sample encode an identical CDR3 as well. The rearrangement joins TRBV30 to TRBJ2-7; TRBD2 agrees at 8 bases. The trim removed 4 bases at V and 4 bases at J, leaving 3 bases unmatched. CDR3 length equals 12 residues. Germline CDR1 is GTSNPN and CDR2 is SVGIG (reference sequence). DNA of the CDR3: TGTGCCTGGACCCGCGGGAGGTACGAGCAGTACTTC. As protein: CAWTRGRYEQYF.